This entry lists 23 T cell receptor beta chains sequenced from one sample in a study of cytomegalovirus exposure and HLA in healthy donors. Amplification used 60 Vbeta primers and 13 Jbeta primers. The protocol was immunoSEQ multiplex PCR, while the TCRdb copy is restricted to in-frame clones and leaves out a portion. Found here are about 150,000 clones, approximately 80% of them singletons; the top ten hold approximately 2%. Sequencing was performed on PBMCs. All receptors come from a man aged 30 to 45 in good health and CMV-seronegative.

The rearrangement joins TRBV11-3 to TRBJ1-1; 9 positions match TRBD1. Germline CDR1 SGHNT, CDR2 YENEEA. The CDR3 has 13 residues. The junction had 7 bases not matched to a gene; V was cut back by 5 bases and J by 9 bases. The CDR3 protein is CASSHGQGTKAFF. CDR3 nucleotides: TGTGCCAGCAGCCACGGACAGGGGACGAAAGCTTTCTTT.

The chain is built from TRBV11-2 and TRBJ2-3; D is unresolved. V was clipped by 5 bases and J by 5 bases, with 8 bases between them. Germline CDR1 SGHAT, CDR2 FQNNGV. CDR3 length: 12 residues. In DNA form, the CDR3 reads TGTGCCAGCAGCCTGACTCAAGATACGCAGTATTTT. Amino acids: CASSLTQDTQYF.

The gene calls are TRBV4-3 and TRBJ2-1, with 8 bases that match TRBD2. With V trimmed by 2 bases and J by 6 bases, 9 bases remained unmatched. Germline V gene lookup returns CDR1 LGHNA and CDR2 YSLEER. The CDR3 loop spans 16 amino acids. This CDR3 reads CASSQQGAGVPNEQFF. The DNA of the CDR3 is TGCGCCAGCAGCCAACAAGGAGCGGGAGTGCCCAATGAGCAGTTCTTC.

The chain employs TRBV7-9 and TRBJ2-2, with 8 bases identical to TRBD1. With 5 bases clipped from V and 7 bases from J, the junction kept 9 bases outside the gene matches. The germline V gene encodes CDR1 SEHNR and CDR2 FQNEAQ (reference sequence). The CDR3 length is 15 residues. CDR3 region: CASSRPGGWNGELFF. The CDR3, as DNA: TGTGCCAGCAGCCGACCAGGGGGCTGGAACGGGGAGCTGTTTTTT.

This rearrangement joins TRBV19 to TRBJ1-2; maybe TRBD1 (5 bases). Germline V gene sequence: CDR1 LNHDA, CDR2 SQIVND (reference sequence). Trimming removed 3 bases at V and 6 bases at J, with 17 bases between. CDR3 size: 15 residues. The CDR3, as DNA: TGTGCCAGTAGTATGGGTAGACAGCAAAGGGATGGCTACACCTTC. This codes for CASSMGRQQRDGYTF.

J is TRBJ2-7 and V is TRBV30, with D perhaps matching TRBD2 (5 bases). CDR3 length: 12 residues. Between the trimmed V and J ends, which lost 2 bases and 9 bases, there was a span of 14 bases. Germline V gene data show CDR1 as GTSNPN and CDR2 as SVGIG (reference sequence). The CDR3 loop is CAWSSGWSGQYF. CDR3 DNA: TGTGCCTGGAGTTCCGGATGGAGCGGGCAGTACTTC. The full variable domain, completed using reference TRBV30 and TRBJ2-7, is SQTIHQWPATLVQPVGSPLSLECTVEGTSNPNLYWYRQAAGRGLQLLFYSVGIGQISSEVPQNLSASRPQDRQFILSSKKLLLSDSGFYLCAWSSGWSGQYFGPGTRLTVT.

CDR3 coding DNA: TGTGCCAGCAGCCCTGGTGAGGGTTGGGAGCTGTTTTTT. Translated: CASSPGEGWELFF. The chain is built from TRBV7-6 and TRBJ2-2; D is possibly TRBD2 (5 bases). Germline CDR1 reads SGHVS; CDR2 reads FNYEAQ. This CDR3 is built from 13 residues. V shed 5 bases and J shed 9 bases, with 13 bases lying between them. The complete variable domain, with remaining parts taken from reference TRBV7-6 and TRBJ2-2, reads GAGVSQSPRYKVTKRGQDVALRCDPISGHVSLYWYRQALGQGPEFLTYFNYEAQQDKSGLPNDRFSAERPEGSISTLTIQRTEQRDSAMYRCASSPGEGWELFFGEGSRLTVL.

This clone was observed a single time. The chain joins TRBV6-6 to TRBJ1-5, with TRBD1 as a possible D gene (6 bases). This CDR3 has 13 amino acids. Germline values: CDR1 MNHNY, CDR2 SVGAGI (reference sequence). V was shortened by 7 bases and J by 4 bases, with 11 bases between the two germline ends. The CDR3 DNA reads as TGTGCCAGCATGTGGACAGCTAATCAGCCCCAGCATTTT. Translating gives CASMWTANQPQHF.

The chain uses TRBV27 and TRBJ1-1, with unresolved D. Deletions cut 1 base from V and 5 bases from J, with 8 bases between. The germline CDR1 and CDR2 sequences are MNHEY and SMNVEV (reference sequence). The CDR3 consists of 13 residues. CDR3: CASSLFQRTEAFF. The DNA of the CDR3 is TGTGCCAGCAGTTTATTCCAGAGGACTGAAGCTTTCTTT.

The CDR3 sequence is CASSRRETSGSPSGQYF. CDR3 DNA sequence: TGTGCCAGCAGCCGCCGTGAGACTAGCGGGAGCCCCTCTGGGCAGTACTTC. The chain combines TRBV11-2 with TRBJ2-7, with 12 bases aligning to TRBD2. Germline CDR1 SGHAT, CDR2 FQNNGV. The CDR3 extends over 17 amino acids. Trimming removed 5 bases from V and 9 bases from J; junction bases left unmatched: 17. Full variable domain (rest looked up from reference TRBV11-2 and TRBJ2-7): EAGVAQSPRYKIIEKRQSVAFWCNPISGHATLYWYQQILGQGPKLLIQFQNNGVVDDSQLPKDRFSAERLKGVDSTLKIQPAKLEDSAVYLCASSRRETSGSPSGQYFGPGTRLTVT.

The V call is TRBV19, the J call TRBJ2-1, with D possibly matching TRBD2 (5 bases). V was trimmed by 4 bases and J by 7 bases, leaving 17 bases between them. Germline-derived CDR1 and CDR2 are LNHDA and SQIVND (reference sequence). The CDR3 consists of 15 residues. CDR3 sequence: CASSTGNLGFNEQFF. The CDR3 bases are TGTGCCAGTAGTACGGGGAATCTAGGGTTTAATGAGCAGTTCTTC.

The chain links TRBV6-1 to TRBJ2-5; TRBD2 aligns across 8 bases. The tail of the sequence fits TRBJ2-7 better, so the J call may be wrong. The CDR3 consists of 17 residues. Germline assignment: CDR1 MNHNS and CDR2 SASEGT. The CDR3 coding sequence is TGTGCCAGCAGTGTGAGACCGAGCGGGAGCGAACCCTACGAGCAGTACTTC. It encodes CASSVRPSGSEPYEQYF.

This clone was counted a few times. CDR3 residues: CASKPGSTYNEQFF. CDR3 DNA sequence: TGTGCCAGCAAGCCGGGATCGACCTACAATGAGCAGTTCTTC. The chain combines TRBV28 with TRBJ2-1; TRBD2 is a possible D gene (5 bases). V was shortened by 7 bases and J by 2 bases, with 12 bases between the two germline ends. Germline V gene data show CDR1 as MDHEN and CDR2 as SYDVKM. The CDR3 runs to 14 residues.

The gene calls are TRBV18 and TRBJ1-5; no reliable D call. Trimming left V 4 bases short and J 0 bases short, with 7 bases between. This CDR3 is 14 amino acids long. From germline, CDR1 is KGHSH and CDR2 LQKENI. Written as DNA, the CDR3 is TGTGCCAGCTCACGCCAGGATAGCAATCAGCCCCAGCATTTT. Protein sequence: CASSRQDSNQPQHF.

The J gene is TRBJ2-1, the V gene TRBV9, with TRBD2 identical over 9 bases. This CDR3 spans 15 amino acids. With 5 bases clipped from V and 3 bases from J, the junction kept 6 bases outside the gene matches. Germline V CDR1 and CDR2: SGDLS, YYNGEE. The CDR3 DNA reads as TGTGCCAGCAGGATTGGTAGCGGGAGCTACAATGAGCAGTTCTTC. Translating gives CASRIGSGSYNEQFF.

The genes are TRBV6-5 and TRBJ2-7, with D maybe TRBD2 (5 bases). Germline V gene data show CDR1 as MNHEY and CDR2 as SVGAGI. The CDR3 length is 15 residues. V lost 6 bases, J lost 2 bases, and 17 bases lay in between. CDR3 amino acids: CASRYMAGRPYEQYF. As DNA, the CDR3 is TGTGCCAGCAGATACATGGCGGGCCGTCCCTACGAGCAGTACTTC.

The chain employs TRBV20-1 and TRBJ2-1; D remains ambiguous. Germline values: CDR1 DFQATT, CDR2 SNEGSKA (reference sequence). The V and J ends lost 0 bases and 8 bases respectively, with 5 bases between them. The CDR3 is 11 residues long. The CDR3: CSARDLDEQFF. CDR3 DNA: TGCAGTGCTAGAGACCTAGATGAGCAGTTCTTC.

The chain recombines TRBV19 with TRBJ1-4; possible D gene TRBD1, 6 bases. Trimming left V 3 bases short and J 4 bases short, with 12 bases between. The CDR3 extends over 15 amino acids. Germline V gene lookup returns CDR1 LNHDA and CDR2 SQIVND (reference sequence). The chain's CDR3 is CASSIPGAFNEKLFF. CDR3 coding DNA: TGTGCCAGTAGTATCCCAGGGGCGTTTAATGAAAAACTGTTTTTT.

The genes are TRBV28 and TRBJ2-1; TRBD1 is a possible D gene (5 bases). This CDR3 spans 16 amino acids. In germline, CDR1 is MDHEN, CDR2 SYDVKM. V lost 5 bases and J 0 bases, leaving 14 bases between the germline ends. Written as DNA, the CDR3 is TGTGCCAGCAGTCTCCCTCCGGACAACTCCTACAATGAGCAGTTCTTC. Protein sequence: CASSLPPDNSYNEQFF.

This sequence joins TRBV28 and TRBJ1-2; 8 positions match TRBD1. There are 15 residues in the CDR3. The germline gives CDR1 MDHEN, CDR2 SYDVKM. V was pared by 6 bases and J by 2 bases, with 8 bases of the junction left unmatched. CDR3 sequence (DNA): TGTGCCAGCAGCTTCGGACAGGGACTGAACTATGGCTACACCTTC. Translating it yields CASSFGQGLNYGYTF.

This clone was observed a single time. CDR3 amino acids: CASRSIRNQDYEQYF. The CDR3 DNA is TGTGCCAGCAGGTCGATTCGAAATCAGGACTACGAGCAGTACTTC. The chain links TRBV6-1 to TRBJ2-7; D is ambiguous. The CDR3 consists of 15 residues. Germline loops: CDR1 MNHNS, CDR2 SASEGT. V gave up 6 bases and J gave up 3 bases, with 18 bases separating them.

In DNA, the CDR3 is TGTGCCAGCAGCTTGACAGGGACGTTCACCGGGGAGCTGTTTTTT. Its protein product is CASSLTGTFTGELFF. The rearrangement links TRBV5-5 to TRBJ2-2, with D maybe TRBD1 (6 bases). The CDR3 spans 15 residues. Germline V gene lookup returns CDR1 SGHKS and CDR2 YYEKEE (reference sequence). The ends were cut back, 1 base at V and 4 bases at J, with 11 bases in the middle.

This chain joins TRBV6-5 and TRBJ2-7; D is possibly TRBD2 (6 bases). This CDR3 has 15 amino acids. CDR1 is MNHEY, CDR2 SVGAGI, per germline. The V end lost 2 bases, the J end lost 0 bases, and 11 bases lay between the germline ends. The CDR3 here is CASSYGGGTSYEQYF. CDR3 nucleotide sequence: TGTGCCAGCAGTTACGGAGGCGGGACCTCCTACGAGCAGTACTTC.